These 5 T cell receptor beta chains share one sample of origin, sequenced in a study of T cell repertoires in cytomegalovirus infection. TCRdb redid the calling of the reads with MiXCR, one entry per CDR3 protein. The table records more than 300,000 distinct CDR3 sequences, roughly a third of them present only once. These receptors' antigens are unknown. Here the sequenced sample was cultured PBMCs, taken from culture after CMV antigen stimulation. The receptors originated from a human donor in good health (CMV status not recorded). Some clones in this sample may be carry-over from other donors' samples.

This clonotype has ten or more counts. This sequence joins TRBV7-2 and TRBJ2-7; D uncertain. The CDR3 has 14 residues. V lost 1 base and J 3 bases, leaving 10 bases between the germline ends. The germline V gene has CDR1 SGHTA and CDR2 FQGNSA. The CDR3 nucleotides are TGTGCCAGCAGCTTAGAAGAGGTGAGCTACGAGCAGTACGTC. Its translation is CASSLEEVSYEQYV.

This chain connects TRBV7-2 to TRBJ1-2, with D unresolved. Trimming left V 0 bases short and J 2 bases short, with 10 bases between. Germline CDR1 is SGHTA and CDR2 is FQGNSA. CDR3 length equals 15 residues. The DNA of the CDR3 is TGTGCCAGCAGCTTAGCTGTGGGCTCCAACTATGGCTACACCTTC. It specifies CASSLAVGSNYGYTF.

The chain joins TRBV19 to TRBJ2-1; D may be TRBD1 or TRBD2 (5 bases each). V lost 3 bases to trimming and J lost 6 bases, with 9 bases between them. The CDR3 loop spans 13 amino acids. Germline loops: CDR1 LNHDA, CDR2 SQIVND (reference sequence). The CDR3 loop reads CASSMGPTNEQFF. CDR3 in DNA: TGTGCCAGTAGTATGGGACCCACCAATGAGCAGTTCTTC.

This clonotype was seen repeatedly, ten times or more. This sequence joins TRBV12-3 or TRBV12-4 and TRBJ2-5, with 8 positions matching TRBD2. The CDR3 runs 17 residues. Trimming cost V 8 bases and J 1 base; bases outside gene matches: 15. The CDR3 loop is CASAPGDGRVTQETQYF. CDR3 coding DNA: TGTGCCAGCGCCCCTGGGGACGGGAGGGTTACCCAAGAGACCCAGTACTTC.

The gene calls are TRBV7-6 and TRBJ2-5; a possible D gene is TRBD1 (5 bases). V was cut by 0 bases and J by 3 bases, with 14 bases left in between. This CDR3 has 16 amino acids. CDR1 is SGHVS, CDR2 FNYEAQ, per germline. CDR3 sequence (DNA): TGTGCCAGCAGCTTAGCCCCTTCGACAGCCAAAGAGACCCAGTACTTC. As protein: CASSLAPSTAKETQYF. The full variable domain, with the rest looked up from reference TRBV7-6 and TRBJ2-5, is GAGVSQSPRYKVTKRGQDVALRCDPISGHVSLYWYRQALGQGPEFLTYFNYEAQQDKSGLPNDRFSAERPEGSISTLTIQRTEQRDSAMYRCASSLAPSTAKETQYFGPGTRLLVL.